This TCR beta chain stems from a study of liver allograft versus peripheral blood T cells. Study at large: Comparing T cell receptor repertoires in transplanted livers with those in recipients' peripheral blood was part of the design.

This clonotype was seen at least ten times. Its antigen remains unidentified. TCRdb re-called the reads through MiXCR, storing one row per CDR3 protein. The repertoire includes approximately 5,300 distinct CDR3 sequences, about 17% of them detected once, and about 10% sits in the top ten. Study-wide findings and caveats: Repertoires of T cell receptors in liver allografts reportedly differed from peripheral blood repertoires.

V was clipped by 5 bases and J by 3 bases, with 12 bases between them. The CDR3 extends over 14 amino acids. In germline, CDR1 is SGHTA, CDR2 FQGNSA. This receptor was obtained from a human patient who had a liver transplant. Some T cells here may be from the graft donor. The chain joins TRBV7-2 to TRBJ2-3; no reliable D call. The CDR3 here is CASSLTGRTDTQYF. The DNA for the CDR3 is TGTGCCAGCAGCCTAACCGGAAGGACAGATACGCAGTATTTT.